The 7 T cell receptor beta chains below come from one sample, sequenced in a study of blood T cells in healthy people across ages. PCR was performed a second time for about 7 to 11 cycles using a sample-barcoded 5' primer and a J-beta primer mix. TCRdb independently ran MiXCR on the 5' RACE reads; one entry per CDR3 protein. The table shows about 970,000 distinct CDR3 sequences, with 51% occurring only once. Sequencing was done on a sample of blood. Every receptor here comes from an older woman in good health.

For the CDR3, the DNA is TGTGCCAGCAGCCCGGGTGACGGAGCCAAAAACATTCAGTACTTC. Translation gives CASSPGDGAKNIQYF. This chain joins TRBV6-2 or TRBV6-3 and TRBJ2-4, with unresolved D. The germline V gene has CDR1 MNHEY and CDR2 SVGEGT. The CDR3 loop spans 15 amino acids. V was shortened by 6 bases and J by 0 bases, with 12 bases between the two germline ends.

The CDR3, as DNA: TGTGCCAGCAGTTCGGGCCGACAGGGGGGAACCCAAGAGACCCAGTACTTC. Translation gives CASSSGRQGGTQETQYF. This rearrangement joins TRBV28 to TRBJ2-5; 9 nucleotides align to TRBD1. CDR3 length: 17 residues. The V gene end was trimmed by 4 bases and the J gene end by 1 base; junction bases not matched to a gene: 10. Per the germline V gene, CDR1 is MDHEN and CDR2 is SYDVKM. The full variable domain, in which reference TRBV28 and TRBJ2-5 provide the parts outside the CDR3, is DVKVTQSSRYLVKRTGEKVFLECVQDMDHENMFWYRQDPGLGLRLIYFSYDVKMKEKGDIPEGYSVSREKKERFSLILESASTNQTSMYLCASSSGRQGGTQETQYFGPGTRLLVL.

The V call is TRBV20-1, the J call TRBJ2-7, with 8 bases that match TRBD2. V lost 5 bases, J lost 3 bases, and 18 bases stayed unmatched. The CDR3 sequence is 17 residues long. Germline CDR1 and CDR2: DFQATT and SNEGSKA (reference sequence). Here the CDR3 reads CSAPTPASGLGNYEQYF. DNA for the CDR3: TGCAGTGCTCCGACCCCTGCCTCGGGACTAGGGAACTACGAGCAGTACTTC.

The CDR3 spells CSAPSQGPFQETQFF. CDR3 bases: TGCAGTGCCCCTTCCCAGGGGCCCTTTCAAGAGACCCAGTTCTTC. The chain joins TRBV20-1 to TRBJ2-1; a weak D match, TRBD1 (6 bases). The CDR3 is 15 residues long. V shed 6 bases and J shed 13 bases, with 28 bases lying between them. CDR1 and CDR2 from the germline V gene are DFQATT and SNEGSKA (reference sequence).

This sequence joins TRBV5-1 and TRBJ2-1; tentative D call: TRBD2 (6 bases). The V end lost 0 bases, the J end lost 13 bases, and 11 bases lay between the germline ends. CDR3 length: 12 amino acids. The V gene's germline CDR1 is SGHRS and CDR2 YFSETQ. This chain's CDR3 is CASSLAGSFQFF. The CDR3 nucleotides are TGCGCCAGCAGCTTGGCCGGGAGCTTCCAGTTCTTC.

V gene TRBV29-1 combines with J gene TRBJ2-1, with D possibly matching TRBD1 (5 bases). This CDR3 region has 12 residues. CDR1 SQVTM and CDR2 ANQGSEA come from the germline V gene. CDR3 sequence reads: CRVEGVGDEQFF. The CDR3 region has the DNA TGCAGGGTAGAAGGGGTGGGTGATGAGCAGTTCTTC.

J is TRBJ2-3 and V is TRBV28; D may be TRBD2 (5 bases). V lost 7 bases to trimming and J lost 6 bases, with 14 bases between them. This CDR3 comprises 13 residues. The germline V gene encodes CDR1 MDHEN and CDR2 SYDVKM. The CDR3 region is CASTAPPGDTQYF. The CDR3 DNA follows: TGTGCCAGCACCGCCCCCCCGGGGGATACGCAGTATTTT.